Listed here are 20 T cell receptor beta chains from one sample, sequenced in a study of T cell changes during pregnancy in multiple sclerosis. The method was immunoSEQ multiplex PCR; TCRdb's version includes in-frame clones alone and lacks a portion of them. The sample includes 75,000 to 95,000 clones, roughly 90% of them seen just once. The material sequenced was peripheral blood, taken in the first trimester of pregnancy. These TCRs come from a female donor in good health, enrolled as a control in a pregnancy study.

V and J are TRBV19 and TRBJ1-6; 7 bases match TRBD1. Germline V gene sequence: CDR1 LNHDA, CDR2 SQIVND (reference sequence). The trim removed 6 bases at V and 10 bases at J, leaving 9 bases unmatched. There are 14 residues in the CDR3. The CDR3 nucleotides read TGTGCCAGTAGCAAACAGGGGAGCGAGTCACCCCTCCACTTT. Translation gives CASSKQGSESPLHF. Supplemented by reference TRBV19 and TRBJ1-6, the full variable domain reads DGGITQSPKYLFRKEGQNVTLSCEQNLNHDAMYWYRQDPGQGLRLIYYSQIVNDFQKGDIAEGYSVSREKKESFPLTVTSAQKNPTAFYLCASSKQGSESPLHFGNGTRLTVT.

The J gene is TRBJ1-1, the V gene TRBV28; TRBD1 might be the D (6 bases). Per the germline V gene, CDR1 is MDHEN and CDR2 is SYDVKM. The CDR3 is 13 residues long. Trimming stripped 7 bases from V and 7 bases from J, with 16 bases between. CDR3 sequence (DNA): TGTGCCAGCATCAGCGGGGGGCGGGGTGAAGCTTTCTTT. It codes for CASISGGRGEAFF. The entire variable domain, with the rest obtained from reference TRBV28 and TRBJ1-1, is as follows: DVKVTQSSRYLVKRTGEKVFLECVQDMDHENMFWYRQDPGLGLRLIYFSYDVKMKEKGDIPEGYSVSREKKERFSLILESASTNQTSMYLCASISGGRGEAFFGQGTRLTVV.

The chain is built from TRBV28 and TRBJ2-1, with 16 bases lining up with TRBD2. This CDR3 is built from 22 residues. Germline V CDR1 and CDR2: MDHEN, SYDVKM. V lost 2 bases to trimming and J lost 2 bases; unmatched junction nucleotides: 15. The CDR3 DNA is TGTGCCAGCAGTTTAGATTGGTGGGGACTAGCGGGAGGGAAACGCACCTACAATGAGCAGTTCTTC. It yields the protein CASSLDWWGLAGGKRTYNEQFF.

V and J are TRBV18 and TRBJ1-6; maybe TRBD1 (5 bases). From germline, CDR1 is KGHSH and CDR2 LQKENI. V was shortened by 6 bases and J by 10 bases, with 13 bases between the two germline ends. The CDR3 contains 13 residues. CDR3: CASSPGGGSPLHF. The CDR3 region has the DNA TGTGCCAGCTCCCCCGGGGGGGGATCACCCCTCCACTTT.

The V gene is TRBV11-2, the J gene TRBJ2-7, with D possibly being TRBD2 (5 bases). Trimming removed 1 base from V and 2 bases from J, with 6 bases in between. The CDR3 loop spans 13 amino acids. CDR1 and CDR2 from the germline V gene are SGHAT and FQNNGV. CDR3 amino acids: CASSLGTAYEQYF. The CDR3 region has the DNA TGTGCCAGCAGCTTAGGGACTGCCTACGAGCAGTACTTC.

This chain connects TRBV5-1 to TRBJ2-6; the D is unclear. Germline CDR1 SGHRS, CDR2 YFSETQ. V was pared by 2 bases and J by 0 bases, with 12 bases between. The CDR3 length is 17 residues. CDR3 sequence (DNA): TGCGCCAGCAGCTTTTTAACTACTAACTCTGGGGCCAACGTCCTGACTTTC. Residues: CASSFLTTNSGANVLTF.

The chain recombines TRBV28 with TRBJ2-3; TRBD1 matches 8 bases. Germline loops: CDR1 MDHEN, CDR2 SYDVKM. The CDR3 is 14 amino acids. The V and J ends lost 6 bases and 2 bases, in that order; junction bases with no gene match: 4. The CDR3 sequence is CASRGQVNTDTQYF. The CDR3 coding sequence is TGTGCCAGCAGGGGACAGGTGAACACAGATACGCAGTATTTT. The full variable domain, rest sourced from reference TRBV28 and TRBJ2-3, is DVKVTQSSRYLVKRTGEKVFLECVQDMDHENMFWYRQDPGLGLRLIYFSYDVKMKEKGDIPEGYSVSREKKERFSLILESASTNQTSMYLCASRGQVNTDTQYFGPGTRLTVL.

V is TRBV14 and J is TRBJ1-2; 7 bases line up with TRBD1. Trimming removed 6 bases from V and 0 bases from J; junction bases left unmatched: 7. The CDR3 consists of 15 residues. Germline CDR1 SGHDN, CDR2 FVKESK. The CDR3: CASSPDRTPNYGYTF. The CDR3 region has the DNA TGTGCCAGCAGTCCGGACAGGACCCCTAACTATGGCTACACCTTC.

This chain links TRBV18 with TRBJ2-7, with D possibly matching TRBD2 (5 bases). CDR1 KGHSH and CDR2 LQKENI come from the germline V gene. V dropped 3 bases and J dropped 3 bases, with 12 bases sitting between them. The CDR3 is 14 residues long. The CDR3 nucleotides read TGTGCCAGCTCACCCCCCACTAGTTTCTACGAGCAGTACTTC. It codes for CASSPPTSFYEQYF.

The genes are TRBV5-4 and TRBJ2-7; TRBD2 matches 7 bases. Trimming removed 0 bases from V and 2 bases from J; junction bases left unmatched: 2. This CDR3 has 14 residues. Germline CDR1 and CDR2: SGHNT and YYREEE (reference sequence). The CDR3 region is CASSLGAGAYEQYF. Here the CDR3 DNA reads TGTGCCAGCAGCTTGGGTGCGGGGGCCTACGAGCAGTACTTC.

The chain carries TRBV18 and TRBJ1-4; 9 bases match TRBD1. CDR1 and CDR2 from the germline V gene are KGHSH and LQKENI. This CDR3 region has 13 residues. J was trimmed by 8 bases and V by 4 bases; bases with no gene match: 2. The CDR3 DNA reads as TGTGCCAGCTCACGAGGGACAGGGGAAAAACTGTTTTTT. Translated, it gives CASSRGTGEKLFF.

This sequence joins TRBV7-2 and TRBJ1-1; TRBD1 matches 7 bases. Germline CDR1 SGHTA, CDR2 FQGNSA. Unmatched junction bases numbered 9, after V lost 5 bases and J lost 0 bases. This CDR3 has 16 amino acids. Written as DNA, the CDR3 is TGTGCCAGCAGCCGGCAGGGGGGAGTCATGAACACTGAAGCTTTCTTT. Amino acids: CASSRQGGVMNTEAFF.

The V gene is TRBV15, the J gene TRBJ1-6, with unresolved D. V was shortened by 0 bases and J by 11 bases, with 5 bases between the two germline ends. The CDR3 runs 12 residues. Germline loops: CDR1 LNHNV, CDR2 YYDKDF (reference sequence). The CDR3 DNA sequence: TGTGCCACCAGCAGAGACAGTACACCCCTCCACTTT. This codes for CATSRDSTPLHF.

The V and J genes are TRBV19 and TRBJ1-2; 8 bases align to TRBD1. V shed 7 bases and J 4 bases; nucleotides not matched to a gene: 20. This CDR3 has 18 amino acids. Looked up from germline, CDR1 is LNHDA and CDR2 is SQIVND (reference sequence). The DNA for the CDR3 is TGTGCCAGTACCACCACCGGACAGGGAGCTAGACCCTTCTATGGCTACACCTTC. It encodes CASTTTGQGARPFYGYTF.

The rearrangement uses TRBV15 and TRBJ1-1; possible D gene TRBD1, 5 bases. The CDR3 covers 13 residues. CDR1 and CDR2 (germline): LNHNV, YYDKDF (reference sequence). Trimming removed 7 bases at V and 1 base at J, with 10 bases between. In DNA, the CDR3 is TGTGCCACCAAGGGGAGGCGGAACACTGAAGCTTTCTTT. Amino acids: CATKGRRNTEAFF. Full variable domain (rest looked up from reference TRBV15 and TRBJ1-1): DAMVIQNPRYQVTQFGKPVTLSCSQTLNHNVMYWYQQKSSQAPKLLFHYYDKDFNNEADTPDNFQSRRPNTSFCFLDIRSPGLGDTAMYLCATKGRRNTEAFFGQGTRLTVV.

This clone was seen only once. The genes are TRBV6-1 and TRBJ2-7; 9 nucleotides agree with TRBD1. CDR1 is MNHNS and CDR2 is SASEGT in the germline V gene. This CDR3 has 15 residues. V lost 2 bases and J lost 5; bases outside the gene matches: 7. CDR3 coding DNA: TGTGCCAGCAGTGAATGGGACAGGGACGCCAACGAGCAGTACTTC. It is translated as CASSEWDRDANEQYF.

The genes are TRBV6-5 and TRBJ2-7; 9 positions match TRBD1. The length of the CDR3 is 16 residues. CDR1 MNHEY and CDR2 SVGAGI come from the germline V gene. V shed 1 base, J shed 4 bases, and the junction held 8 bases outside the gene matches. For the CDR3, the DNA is TGTGCCAGCAGTTACTACGGGACAGGGAAGGGTTACGAGCAGTACTTC. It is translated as CASSYYGTGKGYEQYF.

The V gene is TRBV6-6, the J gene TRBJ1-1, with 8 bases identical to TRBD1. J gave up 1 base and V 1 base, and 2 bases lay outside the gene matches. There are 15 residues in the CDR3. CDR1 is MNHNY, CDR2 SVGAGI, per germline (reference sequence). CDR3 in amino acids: CASSYLGTGNTEAFF. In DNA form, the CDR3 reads TGTGCCAGCAGTTACTTGGGGACAGGGAACACTGAAGCTTTCTTT.

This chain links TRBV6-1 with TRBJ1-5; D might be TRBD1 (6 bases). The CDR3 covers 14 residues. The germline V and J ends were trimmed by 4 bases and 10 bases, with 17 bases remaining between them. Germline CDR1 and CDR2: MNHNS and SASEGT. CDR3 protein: CASSATGPYSPQHF. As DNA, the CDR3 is TGTGCCAGCAGTGCTACAGGGCCTTATTCTCCCCAGCATTTT.

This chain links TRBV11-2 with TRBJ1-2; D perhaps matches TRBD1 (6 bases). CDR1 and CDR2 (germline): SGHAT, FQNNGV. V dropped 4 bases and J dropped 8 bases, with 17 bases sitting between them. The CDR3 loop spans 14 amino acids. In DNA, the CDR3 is TGTGCCAGCAGCTCGAGCTCAGGGGCCAGGGGCTACACCTTC. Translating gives CASSSSSGARGYTF.